This is a list of T cell receptor beta chains from one sample in a study of blood T cell repertoires in COVID-19. Assay used: immunoSEQ multiplex PCR; TCRdb lists only in-frame clones, some missing. The sample records approximately 260,000 clones, approximately 83% being singletons. The sequenced sample was PBMCs or T cells enriched from blood (not recorded which). All receptors derive from a man between 50 and 59 years old who had recovered from COVID-19. The CDR3 runs from the conserved cysteine through the conserved F or W. The D gene is left open where the match is weak. The listing skips clone size in some rows; elsewhere it reads once, few, many or a size class.

cdr3_aa cdr3_nt cdr3_length j_call v_call clone_size d_call
CASSLEEGQGPFF TGTGCCAGCAGCTTAGAAGAGGGACAGGGACCGTTCTTC 13 TRBJ2-1 TRBV11-3 - TRBD1
CSVRQDGYTF TGCAGTGTCCGACAGGATGGCTACACCTTC 10 TRBJ1-2 TRBV20-1 - -
CASSTTGSTAKLYGYTF TGTGCCAGTAGTACGACAGGTTCGACCGCCAAGCTCTATGGCTACACCTTC 17 TRBJ1-2 TRBV19 - -
CASSLDRSYEQYF TGCGCCAGCAGCTTGGATCGCTCCTACGAGCAGTACTTC 13 TRBJ2-7 TRBV5-1 - -
CAWSGSNQPQHF TGTGCCTGGTCGGGTAGCAATCAGCCCCAGCATTTT 12 TRBJ1-5 TRBV30 - -
CASSLDILRGEQFF TGCGCCAGCAGCTTGGATATTTTACGGGGTGAGCAGTTCTTC 14 TRBJ2-1 TRBV5-1 few -
CASSTQGGELFF TGTGCCAGTAGTACCCAGGGTGGGGAGCTGTTTTTT 12 TRBJ2-2 TRBV19 once -
CSVEDLDRGDEKLFF TGCAGCGTTGAAGATCTGGACAGGGGAGATGAAAAACTGTTTTTT 15 TRBJ1-4 TRBV29-1 - TRBD1
CASSLSNQPQHF TGTGCCAGCAGCTTATCAAATCAGCCCCAGCATTTT 12 TRBJ1-5 TRBV7-8 - -
CASSKATGSTDTQYF TGTGCCAGCAGCAAAGCGACAGGAAGCACAGATACGCAGTATTTT 15 TRBJ2-3 TRBV21-1 - -